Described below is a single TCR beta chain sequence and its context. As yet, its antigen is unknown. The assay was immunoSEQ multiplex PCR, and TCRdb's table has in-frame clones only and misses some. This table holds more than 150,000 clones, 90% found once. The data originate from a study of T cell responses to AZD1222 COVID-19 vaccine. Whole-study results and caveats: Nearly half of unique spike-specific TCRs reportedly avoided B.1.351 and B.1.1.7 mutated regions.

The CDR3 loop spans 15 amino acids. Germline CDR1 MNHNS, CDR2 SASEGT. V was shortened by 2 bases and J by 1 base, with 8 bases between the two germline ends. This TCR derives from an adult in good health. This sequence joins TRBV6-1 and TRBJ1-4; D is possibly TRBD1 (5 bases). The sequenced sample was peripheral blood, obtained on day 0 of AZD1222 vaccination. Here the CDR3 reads CASSEQGRTNEKLFF. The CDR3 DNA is TGTGCCAGCAGTGAACAGGGCCGAACTAATGAAAAACTGTTTTTT.